The entry below describes one T cell receptor beta chain. Trimming removed 0 bases at V and 7 bases at J, with 13 bases between. The CDR3 covers 15 residues. Germline V gene sequence: CDR1 SGHRS, CDR2 YFSETQ. Individuals aged about 18 to 95 years were recruited from fewer than 25 US areas. Generated by immunoSEQ multiplex PCR, the TCRdb table keeps only in-frame clones and is missing some. Counted here are about 240,000 clones, around 86% occurring once; the ten biggest clones make up 3% to 4%. This sample was taken from a study of blood T cell repertoires in COVID-19. Study details: The study drew acute and convalescent COVID-19 samples from the United States, Italy and Spain.

The chain joins TRBV5-1 to TRBJ1-4, with unresolved D. The origin of this receptor is a woman in her 40s with acute COVID-19. The sequencing sample was made of PBMCs or T cells enriched from blood (not recorded which). The DNA of the CDR3 is TGCGCCAGCAGCTTGGGGCCCCGAGGAGGTGAAAAACTGTTTTTT. Translation: CASSLGPRGGEKLFF. The complete variable domain, with remaining parts taken from reference TRBV5-1 and TRBJ1-4, reads KAGVTQTPRYLIKTRGQQVTLSCSPISGHRSVSWYQQTPGQGLQFLFEYFSETQRNKGNFPGRFSGRQFSNSRSEMNVSTLELGDSALYLCASSLGPRGGEKLFFGSGTQLSVL.